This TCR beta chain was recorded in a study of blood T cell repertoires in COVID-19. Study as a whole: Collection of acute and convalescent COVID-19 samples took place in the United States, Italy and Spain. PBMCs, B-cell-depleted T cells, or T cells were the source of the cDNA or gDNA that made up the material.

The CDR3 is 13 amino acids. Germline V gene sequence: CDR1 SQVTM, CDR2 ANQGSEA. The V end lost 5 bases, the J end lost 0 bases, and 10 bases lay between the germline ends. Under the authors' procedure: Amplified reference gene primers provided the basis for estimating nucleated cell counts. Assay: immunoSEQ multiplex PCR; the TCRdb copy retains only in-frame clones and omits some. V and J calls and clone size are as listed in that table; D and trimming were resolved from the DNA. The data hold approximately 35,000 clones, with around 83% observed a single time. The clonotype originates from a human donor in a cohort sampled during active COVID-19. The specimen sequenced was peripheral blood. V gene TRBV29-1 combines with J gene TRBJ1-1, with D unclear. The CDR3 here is CSVRHGVNTEAFF. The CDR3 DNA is TGCAGCGTTCGCCACGGGGTGAACACTGAAGCTTTCTTT.